Presented here are 6 T cell receptor beta chains from one specimen sequenced in a study of blood T cells in healthy people across ages. With a J-beta primer mix and a sample-barcoded 5' primer, a second PCR ran about 6 to 11 cycles. TCRdb used MiXCR to reprocess the 5' RACE reads, holding one entry per CDR3 protein. The data show hundreds of thousands of distinct CDR3 sequences, with around 24% seen just once and 2.5% to 3.5% held by the top ten. This sample also appeared in a second study, on T cells of mothers and their children.

Sequencing was carried out using blood. These receptors all stem from a boy between 5 and 17 years old in good health.

The rearrangement uses TRBV10-3 and TRBJ2-3; 11 nucleotides line up with TRBD2. Germline-derived CDR1 and CDR2 are ENHRY and SYGVKD. V lost 10 bases and J lost 0; bases outside the gene matches: 21. This CDR3 has 20 residues. Here the CDR3 DNA reads TGTGCCAGTCGACGCACGACTAGCGGGGACCCCGTAACGAGCACAGATACGCAGTATTTT. This codes for CASRRTTSGDPVTSTDTQYF.

The chain combines TRBV7-9 with TRBJ1-1, with D hard to call. Germline CDR1 SEHNR, CDR2 FQNEAQ (reference sequence). V lost 1 base and J 9 bases, leaving 18 bases between the germline ends. This CDR3 comprises 15 residues. The CDR3 here is CASSLVSPGERQAFF. In DNA form, the CDR3 reads TGTGCCAGCAGCTTAGTGAGTCCGGGTGAGAGGCAAGCTTTCTTT.

This clonotype turned up a few times. J is TRBJ2-3 and V is TRBV2; TRBD1 matches 9 bases. J was trimmed by 3 bases and V by 4 bases; bases with no gene match: 5. In germline, CDR1 is SNHLY, CDR2 FYNNEI. The CDR3 loop spans 15 amino acids. CDR3 in DNA: TGTGCCAGCAGTGTGGGACAGGGACGAACAGATACGCAGTATTTT. Protein product: CASSVGQGRTDTQYF.

This chain uses TRBV21-1 with TRBJ2-1; no check of the table's D call, TRBD1, against the DNA was made. TRBV21-1 is recorded as a pseudogene. This CDR3 contains 16 residues. CDR3 amino acids: CASRLVRIRGHNEQFF. DNA for the CDR3: TGTGCCAGCAGACTCGTGAGGATTAGGGGCCACAATGAGCAGTTCTTC.

The V and J genes are TRBV5-1 and TRBJ2-6; 8 bases fit TRBD1. CDR3 length: 16 residues. V was pared by 4 bases and J by 4 bases, with 7 bases of the junction left unmatched. Germline CDR1 and CDR2: SGHRS and YFSETQ. The CDR3 reads CASSLPTGEGANVLTF. DNA of the CDR3: TGCGCCAGCAGCCTACCGACAGGGGAAGGGGCCAACGTCCTGACTTTC.

The CDR3: CASSRGRVQETQYF. The CDR3 nucleotides read TGTGCCAGCAGCCGCGGCAGGGTCCAAGAGACCCAGTACTTC. The J gene is TRBJ2-5, the V gene TRBV7-8; tentative D call: TRBD1 (5 bases). V was shortened by 5 bases and J by 1 base, with 11 bases between the two germline ends. Germline values: CDR1 SGHVS, CDR2 FQNEAQ. This CDR3 has 14 residues.